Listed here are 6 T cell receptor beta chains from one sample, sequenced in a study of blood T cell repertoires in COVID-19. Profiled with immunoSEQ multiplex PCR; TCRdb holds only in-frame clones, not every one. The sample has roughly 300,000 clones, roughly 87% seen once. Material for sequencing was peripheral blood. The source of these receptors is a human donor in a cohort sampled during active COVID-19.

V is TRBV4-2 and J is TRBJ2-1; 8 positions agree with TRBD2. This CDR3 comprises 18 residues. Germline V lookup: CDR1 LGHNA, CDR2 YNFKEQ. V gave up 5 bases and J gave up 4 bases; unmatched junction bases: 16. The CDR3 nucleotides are TGTGCCAGCAGCGATCCCGTAAGCGGGAGCCTACCTTACAATGAGCAGTTCTTC. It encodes CASSDPVSGSLPYNEQFF.

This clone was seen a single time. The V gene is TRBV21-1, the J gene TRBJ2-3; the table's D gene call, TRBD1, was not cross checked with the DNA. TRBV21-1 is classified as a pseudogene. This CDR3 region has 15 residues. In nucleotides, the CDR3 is TGTGCCAGCAGCAAAGGGGGCAGAATCACAGATACGCAGTATTTT. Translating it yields CASSKGGRITDTQYF.

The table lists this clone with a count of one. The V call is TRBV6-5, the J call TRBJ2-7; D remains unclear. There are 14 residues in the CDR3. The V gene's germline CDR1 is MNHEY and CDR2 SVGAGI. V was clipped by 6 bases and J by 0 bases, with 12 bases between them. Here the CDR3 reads CASSRELSSYEQYF. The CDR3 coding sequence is TGTGCCAGCAGCCGTGAGTTAAGCTCCTACGAGCAGTACTTC.

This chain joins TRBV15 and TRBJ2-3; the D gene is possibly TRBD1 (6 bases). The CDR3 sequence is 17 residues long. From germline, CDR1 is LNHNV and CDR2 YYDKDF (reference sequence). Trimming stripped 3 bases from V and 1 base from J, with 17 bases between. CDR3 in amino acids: CATSSIEGGDGTDTQYF. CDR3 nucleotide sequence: TGTGCCACCAGCAGCATAGAAGGGGGTGACGGCACAGATACGCAGTATTTT.

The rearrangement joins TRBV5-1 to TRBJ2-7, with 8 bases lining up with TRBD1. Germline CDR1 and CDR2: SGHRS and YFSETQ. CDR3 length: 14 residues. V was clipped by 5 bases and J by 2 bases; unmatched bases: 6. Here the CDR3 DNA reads TGCGCCAGCAGTCAGACAGGGGACCCCTACGAGCAGTACTTC. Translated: CASSQTGDPYEQYF.

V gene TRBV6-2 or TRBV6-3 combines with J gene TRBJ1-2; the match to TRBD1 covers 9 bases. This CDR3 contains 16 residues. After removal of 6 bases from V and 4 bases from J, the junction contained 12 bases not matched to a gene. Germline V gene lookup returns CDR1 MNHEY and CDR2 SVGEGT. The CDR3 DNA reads TGTGCCAGCAGCCAGCACCCGGGACAGGGCGTCTATGGCTACACCTTC. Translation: CASSQHPGQGVYGYTF.